This TCR beta chain was captured in a study of shared T cell receptors in the human thymus. Clones were sequenced by immunoSEQ multiplex PCR, and TCRdb holds only the in-frame ones, with some missing. The table records about 610,000 clones, approximately 88% of them present only once. CDR3 length: 15 residues. CDR1 is MDHEN and CDR2 is SYDVKM in the germline V gene. These data also formed part of another study, on human thymus T cells. According to that study: Unrelated individuals were reported by related research to share highly overlapping thymic repertoires.

This receptor was obtained from a boy in the first two years of life with a congenital heart defect. The sample was thymocytes. J is TRBJ1-2 and V is TRBV28; a possible D gene is TRBD1 (5 bases). The CDR3 DNA reads TGTGCGATCTCTTTACGGCTGGGGCCTAACTATGGCTACACCTTC. Translating it yields CAISLRLGPNYGYTF.